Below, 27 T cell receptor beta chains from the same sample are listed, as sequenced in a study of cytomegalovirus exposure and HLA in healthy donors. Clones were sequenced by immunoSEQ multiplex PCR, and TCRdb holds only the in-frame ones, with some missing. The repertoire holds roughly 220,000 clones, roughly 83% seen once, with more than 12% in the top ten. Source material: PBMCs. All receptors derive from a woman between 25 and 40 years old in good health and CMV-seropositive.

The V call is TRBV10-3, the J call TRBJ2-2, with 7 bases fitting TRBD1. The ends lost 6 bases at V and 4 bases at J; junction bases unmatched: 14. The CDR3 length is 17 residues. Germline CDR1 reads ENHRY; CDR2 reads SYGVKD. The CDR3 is CAIRERETGQTTGELFF. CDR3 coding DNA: TGTGCCATCAGGGAACGTGAGACAGGGCAGACCACCGGGGAGCTGTTTTTT.

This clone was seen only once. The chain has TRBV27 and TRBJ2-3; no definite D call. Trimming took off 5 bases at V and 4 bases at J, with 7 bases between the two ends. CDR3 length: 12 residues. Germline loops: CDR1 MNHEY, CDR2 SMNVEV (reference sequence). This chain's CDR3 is CASSLGPDTQYF. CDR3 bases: TGTGCCAGCAGTCTCGGCCCAGATACGCAGTATTTT.

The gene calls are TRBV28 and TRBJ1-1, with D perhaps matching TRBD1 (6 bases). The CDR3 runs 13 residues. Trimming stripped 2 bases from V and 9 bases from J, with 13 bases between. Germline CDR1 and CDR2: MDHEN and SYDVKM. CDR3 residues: CASSLGTHAQAFF. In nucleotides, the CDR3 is TGTGCCAGCAGTTTAGGGACACACGCCCAAGCTTTCTTT.

CDR3 in amino acids: CSVALFEGYTF. The CDR3 nucleotides read TGCAGCGTTGCTCTCTTTGAAGGCTACACCTTC. The chain recombines TRBV29-1 with TRBJ1-2; D is ambiguous. V lost 4 bases to trimming and J lost 8 bases, with 11 bases between them. CDR3 length: 11 residues. Germline V gives CDR1 SQVTM, CDR2 ANQGSEA. Looking up the rest from reference TRBV29-1 and TRBJ1-2 gives the full variable domain: SAVISQKPSRDICQRGTSLTIQCQVDSQVTMMFWYRQQPGQSLTLIATANQGSEATYESGFVIDKFPISRPNLTFSTLTVSNMSPEDSSIYLCSVALFEGYTFGSGTRLTVV.

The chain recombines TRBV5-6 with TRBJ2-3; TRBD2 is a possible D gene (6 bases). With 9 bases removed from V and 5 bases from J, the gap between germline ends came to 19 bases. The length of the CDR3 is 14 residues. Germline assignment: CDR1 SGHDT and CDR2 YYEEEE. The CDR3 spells CATSSRLVGDTQYF. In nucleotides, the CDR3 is TGTGCCACCAGTTCCCGACTAGTGGGAGATACGCAGTATTTT.

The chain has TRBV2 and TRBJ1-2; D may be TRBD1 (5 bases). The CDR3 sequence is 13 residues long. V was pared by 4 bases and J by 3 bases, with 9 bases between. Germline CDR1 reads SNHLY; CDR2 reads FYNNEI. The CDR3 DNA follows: TGTGCCAGCAGTGCGGACACTTACTATGGCTACACCTTC. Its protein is CASSADTYYGYTF.

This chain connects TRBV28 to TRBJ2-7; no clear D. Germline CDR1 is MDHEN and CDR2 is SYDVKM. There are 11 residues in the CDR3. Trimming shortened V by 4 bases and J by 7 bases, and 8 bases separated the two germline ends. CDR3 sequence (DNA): TGTGCCAGCAGTTCGCCCCTTGAGCAGTACTTC. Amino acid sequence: CASSSPLEQYF.

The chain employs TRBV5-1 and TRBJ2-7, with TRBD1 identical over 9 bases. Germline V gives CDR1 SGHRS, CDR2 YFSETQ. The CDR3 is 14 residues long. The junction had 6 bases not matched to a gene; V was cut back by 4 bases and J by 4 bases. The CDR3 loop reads CASSPDRGGYEQYF. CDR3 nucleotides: TGCGCCAGCAGCCCTGACAGGGGGGGGTACGAGCAGTACTTC.

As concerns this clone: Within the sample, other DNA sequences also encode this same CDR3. This chain's CDR3 is CASSSGAQPQHF. The DNA of the CDR3 is TGTGCCAGCAGCTCAGGGGCTCAGCCCCAGCATTTT. This chain connects TRBV28 to TRBJ1-5; a weak D match, TRBD1 (6 bases). CDR1 and CDR2 from the germline V gene are MDHEN and SYDVKM. Trimming cost V 6 bases and J 6 bases, with 9 bases left between them. The CDR3 contains 12 residues.

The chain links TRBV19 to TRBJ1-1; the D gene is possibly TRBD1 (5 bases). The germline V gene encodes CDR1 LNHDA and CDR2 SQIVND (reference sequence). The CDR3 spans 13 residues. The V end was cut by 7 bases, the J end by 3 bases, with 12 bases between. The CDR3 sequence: CASNDLGDTEAFF. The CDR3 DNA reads TGTGCCAGTAATGACTTGGGGGACACTGAAGCTTTCTTT.

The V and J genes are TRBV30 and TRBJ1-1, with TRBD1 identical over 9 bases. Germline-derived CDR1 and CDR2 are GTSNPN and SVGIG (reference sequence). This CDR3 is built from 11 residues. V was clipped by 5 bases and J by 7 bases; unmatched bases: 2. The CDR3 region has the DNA TGTGCCTGGGGGACAGGGTATGAAGCTTTCTTT. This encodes CAWGTGYEAFF.

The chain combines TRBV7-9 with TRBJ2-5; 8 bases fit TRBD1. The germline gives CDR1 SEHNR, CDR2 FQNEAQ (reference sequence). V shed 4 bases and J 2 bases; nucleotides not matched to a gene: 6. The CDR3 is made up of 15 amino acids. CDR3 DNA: TGTGCCAGCAGCTCTGGACAGGGTAGGCAAGAGACCCAGTACTTC. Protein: CASSSGQGRQETQYF.

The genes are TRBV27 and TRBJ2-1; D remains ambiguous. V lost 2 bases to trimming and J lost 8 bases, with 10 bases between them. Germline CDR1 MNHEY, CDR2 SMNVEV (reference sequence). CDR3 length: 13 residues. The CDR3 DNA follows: TGTGCCAGCAGTTTAGGCCCCTTGGATGAGCAGTTCTTC. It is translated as CASSLGPLDEQFF.

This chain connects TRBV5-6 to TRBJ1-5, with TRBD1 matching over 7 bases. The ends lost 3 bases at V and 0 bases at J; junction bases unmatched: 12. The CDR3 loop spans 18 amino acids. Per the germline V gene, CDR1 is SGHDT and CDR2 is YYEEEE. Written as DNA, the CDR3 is TGTGCCAGCAGCTCGTACACCGGGACAGAAGATAGCAATCAGCCCCAGCATTTT. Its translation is CASSSYTGTEDSNQPQHF.

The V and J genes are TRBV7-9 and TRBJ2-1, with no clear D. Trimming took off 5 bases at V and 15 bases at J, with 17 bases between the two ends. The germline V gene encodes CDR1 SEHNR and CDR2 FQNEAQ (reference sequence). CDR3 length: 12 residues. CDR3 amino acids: CASSETYNTRFF. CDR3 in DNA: TGTGCCAGCAGCGAAACCTATAATACTCGGTTCTTC.

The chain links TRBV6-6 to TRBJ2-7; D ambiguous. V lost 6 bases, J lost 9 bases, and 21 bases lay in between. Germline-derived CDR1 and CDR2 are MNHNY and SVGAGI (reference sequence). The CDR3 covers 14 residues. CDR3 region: CASSRSSARAGQYF. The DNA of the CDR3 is TGTGCCAGCAGCCGTAGCTCGGCCCGAGCCGGGCAGTACTTC.

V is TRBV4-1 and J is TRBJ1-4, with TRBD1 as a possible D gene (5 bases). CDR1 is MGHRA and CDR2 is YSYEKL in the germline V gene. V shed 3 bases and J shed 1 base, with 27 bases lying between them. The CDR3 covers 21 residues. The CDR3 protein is CASSHYPYTRAEGETNEKLFF. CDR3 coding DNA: TGCGCCAGCAGCCACTATCCCTACACCAGGGCGGAGGGAGAAACTAATGAAAAACTGTTTTTT.

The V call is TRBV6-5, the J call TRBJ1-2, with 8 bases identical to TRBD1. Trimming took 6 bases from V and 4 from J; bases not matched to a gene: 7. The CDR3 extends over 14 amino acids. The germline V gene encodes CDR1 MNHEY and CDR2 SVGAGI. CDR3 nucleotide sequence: TGTGCCAGCAGACCTTGGACAGGGCTCTATGGCTACACCTTC. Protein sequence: CASRPWTGLYGYTF.

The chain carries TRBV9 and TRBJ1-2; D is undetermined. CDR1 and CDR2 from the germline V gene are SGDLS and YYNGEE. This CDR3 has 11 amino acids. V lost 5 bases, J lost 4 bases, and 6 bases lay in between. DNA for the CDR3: TGTGCCAGCAGAGATTCCTATGGCTACACCTTC. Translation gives CASRDSYGYTF.

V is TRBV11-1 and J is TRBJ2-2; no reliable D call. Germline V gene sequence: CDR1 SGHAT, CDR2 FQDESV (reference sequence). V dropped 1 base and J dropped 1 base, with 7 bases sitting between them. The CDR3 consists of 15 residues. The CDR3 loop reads CASSLGVGNTGELFF. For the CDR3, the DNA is TGTGCCAGCAGCTTAGGGGTCGGGAACACCGGGGAGCTGTTTTTT. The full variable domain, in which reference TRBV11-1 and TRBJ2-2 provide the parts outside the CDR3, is EAEVAQSPRYKITEKSQAVAFWCDPISGHATLYWYRQILGQGPELLVQFQDESVVDDSQLPKDRFSAERLKGVDSTLKIQPAELGDSAMYLCASSLGVGNTGELFFGEGSRLTVL.

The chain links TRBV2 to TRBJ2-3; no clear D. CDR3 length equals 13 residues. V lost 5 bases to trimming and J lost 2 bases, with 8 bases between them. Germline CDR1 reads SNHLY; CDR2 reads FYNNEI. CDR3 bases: TGTGCCAGCAGTCCCACCCACACAGATACGCAGTATTTT. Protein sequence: CASSPTHTDTQYF.

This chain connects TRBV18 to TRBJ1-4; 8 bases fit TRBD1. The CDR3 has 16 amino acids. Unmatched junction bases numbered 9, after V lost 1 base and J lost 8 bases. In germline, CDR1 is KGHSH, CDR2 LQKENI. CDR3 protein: CASSPRAGTGGEKLFF. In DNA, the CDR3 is TGTGCCAGCTCACCACGGGCCGGGACAGGAGGAGAAAAACTGTTTTTT.

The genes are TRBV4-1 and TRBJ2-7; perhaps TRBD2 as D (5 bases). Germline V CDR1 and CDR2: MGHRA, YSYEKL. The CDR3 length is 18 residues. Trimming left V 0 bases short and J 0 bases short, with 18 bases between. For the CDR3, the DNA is TGCGCCAGCAGCCAAGAGAGGTCAGCGGCCCGGATCTCCTACGAGCAGTACTTC. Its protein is CASSQERSAARISYEQYF.

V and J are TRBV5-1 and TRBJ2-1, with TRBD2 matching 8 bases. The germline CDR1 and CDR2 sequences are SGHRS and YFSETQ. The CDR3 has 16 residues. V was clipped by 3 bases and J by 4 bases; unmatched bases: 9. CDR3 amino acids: CASSSGGAGAYNEQFF. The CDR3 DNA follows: TGCGCCAGCAGCTCCGGGGGGGCGGGAGCTTACAATGAGCAGTTCTTC.

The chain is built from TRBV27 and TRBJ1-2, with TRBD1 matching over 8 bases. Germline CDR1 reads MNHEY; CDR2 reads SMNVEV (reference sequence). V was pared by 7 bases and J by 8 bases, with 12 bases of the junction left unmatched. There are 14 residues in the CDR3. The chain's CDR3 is CASTQGAGTKGYTF. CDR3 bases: TGTGCCAGCACGCAGGGGGCAGGAACTAAGGGCTACACCTTC.

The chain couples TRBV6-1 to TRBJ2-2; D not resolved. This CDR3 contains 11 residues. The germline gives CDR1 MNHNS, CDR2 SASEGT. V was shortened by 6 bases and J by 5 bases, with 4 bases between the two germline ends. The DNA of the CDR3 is TGTGCCAGCAGACGAACCGGGGAGCTGTTTTTT. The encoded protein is CASRRTGELFF.

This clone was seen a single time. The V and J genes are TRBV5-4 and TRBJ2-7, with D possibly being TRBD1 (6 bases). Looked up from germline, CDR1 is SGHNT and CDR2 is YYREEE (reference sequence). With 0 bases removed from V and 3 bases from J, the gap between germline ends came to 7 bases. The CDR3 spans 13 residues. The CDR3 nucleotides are TGTGCCAGCAGCTTGGGGACAGACTACGAGCAGTACTTC. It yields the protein CASSLGTDYEQYF.